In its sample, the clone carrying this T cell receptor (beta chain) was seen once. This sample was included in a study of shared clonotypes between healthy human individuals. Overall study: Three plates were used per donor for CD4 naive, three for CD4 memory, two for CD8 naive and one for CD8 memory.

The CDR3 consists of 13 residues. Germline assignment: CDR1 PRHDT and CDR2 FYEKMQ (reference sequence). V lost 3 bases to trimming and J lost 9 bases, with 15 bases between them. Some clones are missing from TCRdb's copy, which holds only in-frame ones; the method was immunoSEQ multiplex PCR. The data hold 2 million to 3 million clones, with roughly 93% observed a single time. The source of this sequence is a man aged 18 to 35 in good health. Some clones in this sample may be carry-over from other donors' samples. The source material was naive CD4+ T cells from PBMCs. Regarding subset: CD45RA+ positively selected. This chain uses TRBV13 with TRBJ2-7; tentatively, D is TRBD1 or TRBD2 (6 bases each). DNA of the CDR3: TGTGCCAGCAGCTTCCTCCGGGGGCTAGCGCAGTACTTC. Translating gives CASSFLRGLAQYF.